This T cell receptor beta chain appears in the sequencing data of a study of beta chain features in type 1 diabetes. Expressed TCRB transcripts were sequenced because the entire RNA isolate underwent reverse transcription. Produced via immunoSEQ multiplex PCR; TCRdb's table is partial and in-frame only. The sample contains roughly 150,000 clones, approximately 9.1% of which appear only once. This clone has more than one count but fewer than ten. CDR1 is LGHNA and CDR2 is YNFKEQ in the germline V gene. The CDR3 spans 15 residues. The ends were cut back, 2 bases at V and 8 bases at J, with 15 bases in the middle.

This chain connects TRBV4-2 to TRBJ2-2; possible D gene TRBD2, 6 bases. The clonotype originates from a woman between 18 and 29 years old in good health. The specimen sequenced was central memory CD4+ T cells from blood. In nucleotides, the CDR3 is TGTGCCAGCAGCCAATTGGGGACTTCTAAGGGGGAGCTGTTTTTT. Protein: CASSQLGTSKGELFF.